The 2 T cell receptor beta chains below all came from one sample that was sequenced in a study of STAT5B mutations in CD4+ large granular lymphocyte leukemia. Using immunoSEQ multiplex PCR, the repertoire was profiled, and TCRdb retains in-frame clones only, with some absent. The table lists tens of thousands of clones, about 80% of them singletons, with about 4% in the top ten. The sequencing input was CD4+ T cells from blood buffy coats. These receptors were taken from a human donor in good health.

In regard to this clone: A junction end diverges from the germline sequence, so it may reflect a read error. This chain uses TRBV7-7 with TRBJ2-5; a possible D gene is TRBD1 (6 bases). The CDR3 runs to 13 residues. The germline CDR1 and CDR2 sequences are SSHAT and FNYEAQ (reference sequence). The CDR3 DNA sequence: TGTGCTAGCAGCTCGTGGCAGGGGGAGACCCAGTACTTC. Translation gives CASSSWQGETQYF.

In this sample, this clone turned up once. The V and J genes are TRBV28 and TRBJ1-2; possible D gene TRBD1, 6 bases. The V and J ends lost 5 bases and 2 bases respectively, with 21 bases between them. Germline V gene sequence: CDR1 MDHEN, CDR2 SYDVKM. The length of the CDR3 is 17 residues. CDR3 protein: CASSPPSRGQGNYGYTF. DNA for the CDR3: TGTGCCAGCAGTCCTCCCTCTCGGGGACAAGGAAACTATGGCTACACCTTC.